This T cell receptor beta chain is from a study of T cell changes during pregnancy in multiple sclerosis. This CDR3 is 17 amino acids long. The trim removed 2 bases at V and 7 bases at J, leaving 11 bases unmatched. Looked up from germline, CDR1 is SGHTA and CDR2 is FQGNSA. Assay: immunoSEQ multiplex PCR; the TCRdb copy retains only in-frame clones and omits some. The table shows tens of thousands of clones, with 92% occurring only once. The specimen comprised peripheral blood, sampled after pregnancy. The V call is TRBV7-2, the J call TRBJ1-4, with 9 bases that match TRBD1. The clonotype was recovered from a female donor with multiple sclerosis, enrolled in a pregnancy study. The CDR3 nucleotides are TGTGCCAGCAGCTTAAGCCACTACAGGGGGCGTTTTGAAAAACTGTTTTTT. Translating gives CASSLSHYRGRFEKLFF.